Included here is one T cell receptor beta chain sequence, with context. What antigen it recognizes has not been identified. Qualities for individual bases were not recorded, and no much larger clone is one base off. TCRbeta CDR3 regions were amplified from genomic DNA by means of the immunoSEQ Assay, a bias-controlled multiplex PCR. Processing in the source paper ran as follows. Nucleated cell counts per sample were estimated from amplification of reference gene primers within the assay. Sequence reads were collapsed and filtered to measure the absolute abundance of every unique TCRbeta CDR3 rearrangement. For each sample, productive Simpson clonality was calculated by taking the square root of Simpson's diversity index across productive rearrangements. TCRdb limited this immuneACCESS table to in-frame rearrangements with V and J called. A share of clones is missing; checked studies link under half to unresolved V genes, and the rest is unexplained. V, J and clone size reflect that table, while D and trimming were determined from the DNA. The sample yields about 250,000 clones; about nine tenths were counted once. The ten biggest clones cover around a sixth of the sample.

For this chain, trimming is 4 bases at the V end and 7 bases at the J end, and the number of junction bases without a gene match is 11. The CDR3 runs 16 amino acids, cysteine and phenylalanine included. Only the CDR3 part of the read is kept: 48 bases, read in frame from the first base. The germline V gene yields LGHNA for CDR1 and YNFKEQ for CDR2. This record comes from a study of blood T cell repertoires in COVID-19 (TCRdb year 2020). Regarding the complete study: Samples from collaborators originated in the United States, Italy and Spain and spanned both the acute and convalescent phases of COVID-19. The material from the prospective study consisted of cDNA or gDNA derived from T cells, B-cell-depleted T cells, or PBMCs. The dataset comprised deeply sampled blood TCRbeta repertoires from subjects exposed to, actively infected with, or recovered from COVID-19. A freely available public database, intended as a resource for researchers studying the immune response to SARS-CoV-2, is where the repertoires were released. Samples were obtained from the ongoing ImmuneRACE study (first 160 participants) and from 1,200 or so subjects provided by 6 global collaborators. Nearly every sample came with metadata listing a de-identified subject ID, COVID-19 status, age in years and sex. Where available, HLA class I and class II types were taken from metadata supplied by the sample provider and were not determined by assay-based typing.

Participants in the prospective study were enrolled through a virtual design, were aged about 18 to 89 years, and lived in some 24 United States geographic areas. Cohort assignment in the prospective study relied on participant-reported clinical history from a screening survey and a study questionnaire. Recovered participants in ImmuneRACE Cohort 3 were defined as having two consecutive negative NP/OP PCR tests, clearance from a healthcare professional, or resolution of symptoms. Mobile phlebotomists in the prospective study collected whole blood, serum and a nasopharyngeal or oropharyngeal swab from every participant. Additional blood draws and questionnaires over a 2-month period could optionally be provided by prospective study participants. Blood samples from the prospective study were shipped frozen or at room temperature prior to DNA extraction. The investigation overall reported the following: Clinical and demographic metadata were provided uncurated, with the amount varying by source and participant.

Here the chain combines TRBV4-2 and TRBJ2-1; 9 of the junction bases match TRBD2. This receptor was identified in a man in his late teens or twenties who had recovered from COVID-19. Material: PBMCs or T cells enriched from blood (not recorded which). The DNA sequence is given as TGTGCCAGCAGCCGCCCGATCGGACTAGCGAAGAATGAGCAGTTCTTC. This gives the protein CASSRPIGLAKNEQFF.